This entry concerns a single T cell receptor beta chain. The sample comes from a study of T cell responses to AZD1222 COVID-19 vaccine. The CDR3 loop spans 18 amino acids. Germline assignment: CDR1 SGHNT and CDR2 YYREEE (reference sequence). Deletions cut 1 base from V and 2 bases from J, with 19 bases between. Method: immunoSEQ multiplex PCR; TCRdb's copy keeps in-frame clones and lacks some. Of some 150,000 clones in the sample, more than 70% were seen once. V and J are TRBV5-4 and TRBJ1-3; D gene ambiguous. This sequence originates from an adult in good health. This specimen consisted of peripheral blood, obtained on day 0 of AZD1222 vaccination. The CDR3 spells CASSLWGSAGGPGNTIYF. In nucleotides, the CDR3 is TGTGCCAGCAGCTTGTGGGGTTCGGCAGGTGGGCCTGGAAACACCATATATTTT.